The subject of this entry is one T cell receptor (beta chain). Its antigen is currently not known. No much larger clonotype is one base removed from it; base qualities were not supplied. The TCR beta CDR3 regions were amplified from the RNA transcripts. The first round of RT-PCR for the TCR CDR3 was performed with the HTBI primer set and the Qiagen OneStep RT-PCR kit. A second multiplex PCR round built the libraries, followed by size selection and purification. The libraries were sequenced on an Illumina HiSeq2000 using paired-end 100 bp reads. The paper's data handling went like this. SOAPnuke was used to process the raw data, throwing out any read that contained adapters or uncalled bases, had a mean Phred below 15, or lacked an exact constant-primer or identifier match. High-quality paired reads were merged using COPE v1.2.5, and each unique nucleotide sequence was defined as a clonotype. MiTCR v1.1 was used to align clonotypes to the IMGT TRBV, TRBD and TRBJ reference segments. The analysis was restricted to V-J combinations with a frequency above 0.0001, which together covered 99% to 99.2% of the repertoires. The TCS score was defined as the ratio of F50 (clonal expansion) to E x V (chaos), calculated using BLOSUM62-based TCRdist between CDR3 peptides within each V-J. Welch's t-statistics and random forest reduced several hundred V-J features to 13, which were used in a naive Bayes classifier (R e1071). The similarity between thyroid and blood repertoires was quantified using the Morisita-Horn index. Clones were called with MiXCR by TCRdb after fastp trimmed the public reads at Q25, and only in-frame beta chains were retained. Each CDR3 protein appears once, grouped with its most common genes and DNA. The V and J calls here are based on TCRdb, not the publication. The sample table lists a few hundred thousand distinct CDR3 sequences, under 60% of them with a count of one. The biggest ten clones account for more than 7.5% of the sample.

Stable Graves' hyperthyroidism was defined as no progression to ophthalmopathy during 18 months of follow-up. The hyperthyroidism patients were between 18 and 65 years old and newly diagnosed, with a disease duration of less than 2 months. Any patient with an uncontrolled infection, another autoimmune disease, pregnancy or lactation was excluded. Clinical symptoms, serum thyroxine and TRAb, thyroid ultrasound, and orbital computed tomography formed the basis for the diagnoses. Trizol reagent was used to extract total RNA, and RNA quality was then checked on an Agilent 2100 Bioanalyzer. This specimen belongs to a study of T cells in Graves' hyperthyroidism and ophthalmopathy (dated 2019 in TCRdb). Background on the whole study: TCR V-J signatures able to tell the groups apart were searched for in a discovery cohort of 90 to 100 patients, of whom 40 to 45 had Graves' ophthalmopathy and 55 to 65 had stable Graves' hyperthyroidism. The 90 to 100 discovery patients were randomly split 7:3 into training and test sets. The study also compared thyroid tissue and blood T-cell repertoires from a handful of Graves' hyperthyroidism patients. After blood sampling, hyperthyroidism patients were treated with methimazole at a starting dose of 30 mg daily, and ophthalmopathy patients were treated with high-dose intravenous methylprednisolone. The paper reports TCR Vbeta CDR3 sequencing of some 140 peripheral blood samples: 43 ophthalmopathy, fewer than 80 hyperthyroidism and roughly 17 progressor patients. An independent validation cohort of about 20 hyperthyroidism patients and about 16 patients who later progressed to ophthalmopathy tested prospective prediction of ophthalmopathy. Study-level results and caveats: Most expanded thyroid clonotypes (frequency above 0.001) were also detected in blood, a finding suggesting that blood repertoires may reflect thyroid immune responses. No statistical method was used to fix the sample size in advance, and group allocation was not hidden from the investigators. During validation, the model predicted progression to ophthalmopathy a median of around 6 months ahead of onset, with approximately 70% sensitivity and 72% to 80% specificity. A 13 V-J signature model separated ophthalmopathy from stable hyperthyroidism, with around 90% sensitivity and around 84% specificity in cross-validation and 80%/75% in testing.

Deletion took 5 bases off V and 2 bases off J, with a span of 14 bases between the germline ends. The CDR3 runs 15 residues from the cysteine to the phenylalanine. The entry retains the CDR3 DNA only, 45 bases that are in frame from base 1. CDR1 KGHDR and CDR2 SFDVKD are derived from the germline V gene. This sequence uses TRBV24-1 and TRBJ1-2; the D gene assignment is ambiguous. This clonotype was obtained from a woman aged 18-30 years with Graves' hyperthyroidism. Sequenced: peripheral blood or thyroid tissue (not recorded which). The DNA reads as follows: TGTGCCACCAGTGCTAGAGATGGCGACAACTATGGCTACACCTTC. It codes for CATSARDGDNYGYTF.